This T cell receptor (beta chain) derives from a study of T cells after yellow fever vaccination. From the 5' RACE reads, TCRdb called clonotypes with MiXCR, one entry per CDR3 protein. The data show a few hundred thousand distinct CDR3 sequences, approximately 3.8% seen once. Whole-study results and caveats: Any FACS-sorted repertoire could hold abundant clonotypes that contaminate it from the bulk population. Compared with primary, the secondary response was weaker and peaked at day 5, not 15.

This clonotype has ten or more counts. What it binds is not known. There are 16 residues in the CDR3. The trim removed 4 bases at V and 3 bases at J, leaving 8 bases unmatched. The germline V gene encodes CDR1 MGHRA and CDR2 YSYEKL. The origin of this receptor is a man aged 18 to 29 who received the YFV17D yellow fever vaccine. Source: PBMCs, taken 15 days after the yellow fever booster vaccination. The chain links TRBV4-1 to TRBJ1-5; TRBD1 agrees at 8 bases. The CDR3 spells CASSLRWGQANQPQHF. CDR3 DNA sequence: TGCGCCAGCAGCCTCAGGTGGGGACAGGCCAATCAGCCCCAGCATTTT.